This is a list of T cell receptor beta chains from one sample in a study of regulatory T cells in long-lasting Graves disease. One entry per CDR3 protein, called by TCRdb with MiXCR from the multiplex PCR reads. The data hold about 470,000 distinct CDR3 sequences, with under 25% observed a single time. The sequenced sample was peripheral blood mononuclear cells (PBMCs), obtained when the disease was refractory, from a patient treated with antithyroid drugs. The origin of the receptors is a female donor with Graves disease. Each CDR3 is given with its conserved first and last residue. A D gene is named only where the DNA matches it firmly. Size is omitted from some rows. Given values are once, few, many or a class for expanded clones.

J: TRBJ2-7
D: NA
V: TRBV5-1
size: few
DNA: TGCGCCAGCAATGACGTGGACGGAGGCTACGAGCAGTACTTC
CDR3: CASNDVDGGYEQYF

J: TRBJ2-5
D: NA
V: TRBV3-1
size: NA
DNA: TGTGCCAGCAGCCAAGGGGACTCCCTCCAAGAGACCCAGTACTTC
CDR3: CASSQGDSLQETQYF

J: TRBJ2-5
D: NA
V: TRBV28
size: many
DNA: TGTGCCAGCAGTTTATTAGGGGCGGCGACCCAGTACTTC
CDR3: CASSLLGAATQYF

J: TRBJ1-5
D: TRBD1
V: TRBV6-1
size: NA
DNA: TGTGCCAGCAGTGGACAGGGGCCCAGTCAGCCCCAGCATTTT
CDR3: CASSGQGPSQPQHF

J: TRBJ2-3
D: TRBD1
V: TRBV6-1
size: NA
DNA: TGTGCCAGCAGGACTAACCCTACAGGGGCCAGGAGCACAGATACGCAGTATTTT
CDR3: CASRTNPTGARSTDTQYF

J: TRBJ1-5
D: TRBD1
V: TRBV27
size: many
DNA: TGTGCCAGCAGCAACAGGGGTCAGCCCCAGCATTTT
CDR3: CASSNRGQPQHF

J: TRBJ1-5
D: NA
V: TRBV2
size: many
DNA: TGTGCCAGCAGTGATCTCTTCCGGGAAAAAATTCAGCCCCAGCATTTT
CDR3: CASSDLFREKIQPQHF

J: TRBJ2-1
D: NA
V: TRBV11-3
size: many
DNA: TGTGCCAGCAGCTTAGTACGGCATCCTGACAATGAGCAGTTCTTC
CDR3: CASSLVRHPDNEQFF

J: TRBJ1-2
D: NA
V: TRBV3-1
size: NA
DNA: TGTGCCAGCAGCCAAGGGGGCAAGTTGGACTATGGCTACACCTTC
CDR3: CASSQGGKLDYGYTF

J: TRBJ2-7
D: NA
V: TRBV20-1
size: many
DNA: TGCAGTGCTAGAGATTCCCCCCTCGAGCAGTACTTC
CDR3: CSARDSPLEQYF

J: TRBJ1-1
D: TRBD1
V: TRBV30
size: NA
DNA: TGCGCCTTCACTAAGCACGAGGGGGCCTTCGAAGCTTCCTTT
CDR3: CAFTKHEGAFEASF

J: TRBJ2-2
D: TRBD1
V: TRBV24-1
size: NA
DNA: TGTGCCACCAGAGCTTCAGGGGGCACCGGGGAGCTGTTTTTT
CDR3: CATRASGGTGELFF

J: TRBJ1-5
D: NA
V: TRBV28
size: many
DNA: TGTGCCAGCAGTTTTTTACAGGGTGGTCAGCCCCAGCATTTT
CDR3: CASSFLQGGQPQHF

J: TRBJ2-7
D: TRBD1
V: TRBV4-1
size: NA
DNA: TGCGCCAGCAGCCGTCCGGGACAGACCTACGAGCAGTACTTC
CDR3: CASSRPGQTYEQYF

J: TRBJ1-6
D: NA
V: TRBV20-1
size: few
DNA: TGCAGTGCTAGAGGACAACCGGATATGACAGTATTTAATTCACCCCTCCACTTT
CDR3: CSARGQPDMTVFNSPLHF

J: TRBJ2-2
D: NA
V: TRBV28
size: many
DNA: TGTGCCAGCAGTCTGGGTTGGCCCGAAGACACCGGGGAGCTGTTTTTT
CDR3: CASSLGWPEDTGELFF

J: TRBJ2-7
D: TRBD2
V: TRBV28
size: many
DNA: TGTGCCAGCAGACGACTAGCGGGAGCTGGCGAGCAGTACTTC
CDR3: CASRRLAGAGEQYF

J: TRBJ2-1
D: NA
V: TRBV20-1
size: once
DNA: TGCAGTGCTAGAGGCCTATGGGGCGATGAGCAGTTCTTC
CDR3: CSARGLWGDEQFF

J: TRBJ2-6
D: NA
V: TRBV20-1
size: many
DNA: TGCAGTGCTAGGGGGTCGGGGGCTGGGGCCAACGTCCTGACTTTC
CDR3: CSARGSGAGANVLTF

J: TRBJ2-2
D: NA
V: TRBV10-3
size: many
DNA: TGTGCCATCAGTCAGCAGGGCGACGCGAACACCGGGGAGCTGTTTTTT
CDR3: CAISQQGDANTGELFF

J: TRBJ1-3
D: NA
V: TRBV15
size: few
DNA: TGTGCCACCAGCGGGACCCCTACGGGGAACACCATATATTTT
CDR3: CATSGTPTGNTIYF

J: TRBJ1-5
D: NA
V: TRBV4-1
size: NA
DNA: TGCGCCAGCAGCCAAGCCCCGGGGGCCCCGCAGCCCCAGCATTTT
CDR3: CASSQAPGAPQPQHF

J: TRBJ1-1
D: TRBD1
V: TRBV7-3
size: once
DNA: TGTGCCAGCAGCTTAACGGACAGGGGTGTGGTGGGAACTGAAGCTTTCTTT
CDR3: CASSLTDRGVVGTEAFF

J: TRBJ1-5
D: NA
V: TRBV20-1
size: few
DNA: TGCAGTGCTAGAGACGACAGAACATATCAGCCCCAGCATTTT
CDR3: CSARDDRTYQPQHF

J: TRBJ1-4
D: TRBD1
V: TRBV20-1
size: NA
DNA: TGCGGTGCTTTTCTCCAGGGGGCCTCTAATGAAAAACTGTTTTTT
CDR3: CGAFLQGASNEKLFF

J: TRBJ1-4
D: TRBD1
V: TRBV11-2
size: many
DNA: TGTGCCAGCAGCCGGGGACAGAATGAAAAACTGTTTTTT
CDR3: CASSRGQNEKLFF

J: TRBJ1-4
D: NA
V: TRBV28
size: many
DNA: TGTGCCAGCACGGACAGCCTGGGGAGGGAAAAACTGTTTTTT
CDR3: CASTDSLGREKLFF

J: TRBJ2-7
D: NA
V: TRBV6-5
size: many
DNA: TGTGCCAGCAGTTACGGCCGGCCAGGGGATTCCTACGAGCAGTACTTC
CDR3: CASSYGRPGDSYEQYF

J: TRBJ1-6
D: TRBD1
V: TRBV20-1
size: many
DNA: TGCAGTGCTAGGGCAGGGGGCTCGAATTCACCCCTCCACTTT
CDR3: CSARAGGSNSPLHF

J: TRBJ1-2
D: NA
V: TRBV6-1
size: many
DNA: TGTGCCAGCAGGGATCGGTATGGCTACACCTTC
CDR3: CASRDRYGYTF

J: TRBJ1-1
D: NA
V: TRBV11-2
size: many
DNA: TGTGCCAGCTCTCGGGGGGGTATCCCTGAAGCTTTCTTT
CDR3: CASSRGGIPEAFF

J: TRBJ2-5
D: NA
V: TRBV11-2
size: many
DNA: TGTGCCAGCAGCTTGAGTTACCAAGAGACCCAGTACTTC
CDR3: CASSLSYQETQYF

J: TRBJ2-5
D: TRBD2
V: TRBV5-5
size: many
DNA: TGTGCCAGCAGCTTTATAGCGGGGCGATCGGAGACCCAGTACTTC
CDR3: CASSFIAGRSETQYF

J: TRBJ1-6
D: TRBD1
V: TRBV12-3/TRBV12-4
size: NA
DNA: TGTGCCAGCAGTTTAGGTGGACAGGGGAATAATTCACCCCTCCACTTT
CDR3: CASSLGGQGNNSPLHF

J: TRBJ2-2
D: NA
V: TRBV28
size: many
DNA: TGTGCCAGCAGAAAAGGGGGGGCCGGGGAGCTGTTTTTT
CDR3: CASRKGGAGELFF

J: TRBJ2-7
D: TRBD2
V: TRBV28
size: many
DNA: TGTGCCAGCAGTTCATTAGCGGGGGGGCGGTTTTCTTCTCTCTACGAGCAGTACTTC
CDR3: CASSSLAGGRFSSLYEQYF

J: TRBJ2-2
D: NA
V: TRBV15
size: many
DNA: TGTGCCACCAGCAGATCAGCGGGACACTCGAACACCGGGGAGCTGTTTTTT
CDR3: CATSRSAGHSNTGELFF

J: TRBJ1-5
D: TRBD1
V: TRBV28
size: many
DNA: TGTGCCAGCAGCCGACAGGGGGCAAGCAATCAGCCCCAGCATTTT
CDR3: CASSRQGASNQPQHF

J: TRBJ2-1
D: TRBD2
V: TRBV19
size: NA
DNA: TGTGCCAGTAGTCCGGGACTAAGCCCCAATGAGCAGTTCTTC
CDR3: CASSPGLSPNEQFF

J: TRBJ1-2
D: NA
V: TRBV24-1
size: NA
DNA: TGTGCCACCAGTGCCCCAGGGAGGGGGTATGGCTACACCTTC
CDR3: CATSAPGRGYGYTF

J: TRBJ2-6
D: NA
V: TRBV12-3/TRBV12-4
size: many
DNA: TGTGCCAGCAGGATCTCTGGGGCCAACGTCCTGACTTTC
CDR3: CASRISGANVLTF

J: TRBJ1-4
D: NA
V: TRBV20-1
size: many
DNA: TGCAGTGCTACCGACAGAAAAAGTGAAAAACTGTTTTTT
CDR3: CSATDRKSEKLFF

J: TRBJ2-7
D: NA
V: TRBV20-1
size: NA
DNA: TGCAGTGCTCCCACGATCTACGAGCAGTACTTC
CDR3: CSAPTIYEQYF

J: TRBJ1-5
D: NA
V: TRBV28
size: many
DNA: TGTGCCAGCAGCACGACCGCGTTGGTTGAGGGGGAAGTGGGTCAGCCCCAGCATTTT
CDR3: CASSTTALVEGEVGQPQHF

J: TRBJ2-3
D: NA
V: TRBV28
size: NA
DNA: TGTGCCAGCAGCTCTCGACTACCGAGAACGGATACGCAGTATTTT
CDR3: CASSSRLPRTDTQYF

J: TRBJ1-6
D: TRBD1
V: TRBV20-1
size: many
DNA: TGCAGTTCCCCGGAACAGGGGGTTGGTTCACCCCTCCACTTT
CDR3: CSSPEQGVGSPLHF

J: TRBJ2-2
D: NA
V: TRBV19
size: NA
DNA: TGTGCCAGCCGCAAAGGGACGGCGAACACCGGGGAGCTGTTTTTT
CDR3: CASRKGTANTGELFF

J: TRBJ1-1
D: NA
V: TRBV12-3/TRBV12-4
size: many
DNA: TGTGCCAGCAGTTTAGAACAGGATCGACCTGAAGCTTTCTTT
CDR3: CASSLEQDRPEAFF

J: TRBJ1-1
D: NA
V: TRBV11-1
size: NA
DNA: TGTGCCAGCAGCTTAGCAAAGGGAAATGAAGCTTTCTTT
CDR3: CASSLAKGNEAFF

J: TRBJ1-2
D: NA
V: TRBV19
size: few
DNA: TGTGCCAGTAGTATTTATCGGGGTGAAGGCTATGGCTACACCTTC
CDR3: CASSIYRGEGYGYTF

J: TRBJ1-1
D: TRBD1
V: TRBV28
size: many
DNA: TGTGCCAGCAACCTCGGACAGGGGGCATTTACTGAAGCTTTCTTT
CDR3: CASNLGQGAFTEAFF

J: TRBJ1-4
D: TRBD1
V: TRBV28
size: many
DNA: TGTGCCAGCAGGGGGGGACAGGGAAATGAAAAACTGTTTTTT
CDR3: CASRGGQGNEKLFF